This entry lists 17 T cell receptor beta chains sequenced from one sample in a study of T cell responses to AZD1222 COVID-19 vaccine. Clones were read by immunoSEQ multiplex PCR, and TCRdb kept only the in-frame ones, dropping some. The data show 80,000 or so clones, nearly 85% seen once. The sequencing used peripheral blood, collected on day 0 of AZD1222 vaccination. The receptors were sampled from an adult in good health.

This clone was detected once. V is TRBV19 and J is TRBJ2-1, with 9 bases that match TRBD1. Germline-derived CDR1 and CDR2 are LNHDA and SQIVND (reference sequence). CDR3 length: 13 residues. Trimming cost V 5 bases and J 9 bases; bases outside gene matches: 5. CDR3 protein: CASSRQGVAEQFF. For the CDR3, the DNA is TGTGCCAGTAGTCGACAGGGGGTAGCTGAGCAGTTCTTC.

The CDR3 loop reads CASSEGSGGQRISNQPQHF. CDR3 DNA sequence: TGTGCCAGCAGTGAAGGCTCAGGTGGACAGCGAATTAGCAATCAGCCCCAGCATTTT. The rearrangement uses TRBV6-1 and TRBJ1-5; D is perhaps TRBD1 (6 bases). Trimming left V 1 base short and J 0 bases short, with 19 bases between. In germline, CDR1 is MNHNS, CDR2 SASEGT. This CDR3 comprises 19 residues.

The chain carries TRBV9 and TRBJ1-2; D perhaps matches TRBD1 (5 bases). Between the trimmed V and J ends, which lost 0 bases and 8 bases, there was a span of 11 bases. The CDR3 spans 13 residues. Germline V gives CDR1 SGDLS, CDR2 YYNGEE. DNA of the CDR3: TGTGCCAGCAGCGTAGGTGAGGGGTTGGGCTACACCTTC. Protein product: CASSVGEGLGYTF.

The chain employs TRBV6-2 or TRBV6-3 and TRBJ2-1; 7 nucleotides align to TRBD2. Trimming took 4 bases from V and 0 from J; bases not matched to a gene: 9. The CDR3 has 17 residues. Germline values: CDR1 MNHEY, CDR2 SVGEGT. The CDR3, as DNA: TGTGCCAGCAGTTGGGACCCGGGAGGCACCTCCTACAATGAGCAGTTCTTC. Its protein is CASSWDPGGTSYNEQFF.

The chain carries TRBV7-2 and TRBJ1-1, with D unclear. Trimming stripped 5 bases from V and 1 base from J, with 11 bases between. The CDR3 has 14 amino acids. Germline V gene lookup returns CDR1 SGHTA and CDR2 FQGNSA. Written as DNA, the CDR3 is TGTGCCAGCAGCCCCTATTCCAGGAACACTGAAGCTTTCTTT. This sequence encodes CASSPYSRNTEAFF.

V usage is TRBV4-3 and J usage is TRBJ1-3; 10 bases map to TRBD1. Trimming cost V 0 bases and J 4 bases; bases outside gene matches: 3. Per the germline V gene, CDR1 is LGHNA and CDR2 is YSLEER. The CDR3 spans 16 residues. The CDR3 region is CASSQDRQGAGNTIYF. The CDR3 DNA reads as TGCGCCAGCAGCCAAGATAGACAGGGGGCGGGAAACACCATATATTTT.

This clone appeared a single time. The chain joins TRBV7-9 to TRBJ2-5; 9 bases are shared with TRBD2. Germline V CDR1 and CDR2: SEHNR, FQNEAQ (reference sequence). This CDR3 is built from 15 residues. With V trimmed by 2 bases and J by 3 bases, 4 bases remained unmatched. CDR3 amino acids: CASSLSGGPKETQYF. The CDR3 DNA follows: TGTGCCAGCAGCTTAAGCGGGGGGCCTAAAGAGACCCAGTACTTC.

The J gene is TRBJ2-7, the V gene TRBV7-9; 7 bases map to TRBD2. This CDR3 has 14 amino acids. J lost 2 bases, V lost 6 bases, and 7 bases had no gene match. Germline V CDR1 and CDR2: SEHNR, FQNEAQ (reference sequence). CDR3 nucleotide sequence: TGTGCCAGCAGACCCATACGGGGGGCCTACGAGCAGTACTTC. Its translation is CASRPIRGAYEQYF.

This clone was detected only once. The chain links TRBV28 to TRBJ2-2; 9 bases agree with TRBD2. The CDR3 totals 19 residues. The germline V gene encodes CDR1 MDHEN and CDR2 SYDVKM. V shed 6 bases, J shed 0 bases, and the junction held 14 bases outside the gene matches. The CDR3 DNA sequence: TGTGCCAGCAGCCGGAACCCGGGACTAGCAGCGACGAACACCGGGGAGCTGTTTTTT. Its translation is CASSRNPGLAATNTGELFF.

The CDR3 sequence is CASSLSWGLSQGELFF. DNA for the CDR3: TGTGCCAGCAGCCTGTCGTGGGGATTATCGCAGGGGGAGCTGTTTTTT. The V call is TRBV9, the J call TRBJ2-2, with D hard to call. V was clipped by 4 bases and J by 8 bases, with 21 bases between them. The CDR3 sequence is 16 residues long. Germline V gene lookup returns CDR1 SGDLS and CDR2 YYNGEE.

The J gene is TRBJ1-1, the V gene TRBV13; D unresolved. The V end was cut by 0 bases, the J end by 3 bases, with 5 bases between. The CDR3 has 13 amino acids. Looked up from germline, CDR1 is PRHDT and CDR2 is FYEKMQ (reference sequence). DNA for the CDR3: TGTGCCAGCAGCTTAGGCCCTTACACTGAAGCTTTCTTT. Translation: CASSLGPYTEAFF. Based on the CDR3 plus reference TRBV13 and TRBJ1-1, the full variable domain is AAGVIQSPRHLIKEKRETATLKCYPIPRHDTVYWYQQGPGQDPQFLISFYEKMQSDKGSIPDRFSAQQFSDYHSELNMSSLELGDSALYFCASSLGPYTEAFFGQGTRLTVV.

This sequence joins TRBV9 and TRBJ2-1; 12 bases line up with TRBD2. Germline CDR1 and CDR2: SGDLS and YYNGEE. This CDR3 has 15 residues. Trimming removed 3 bases from V and 4 bases from J; junction bases left unmatched: 2. The CDR3 sequence is CASSATSGGYNEQFF. CDR3 bases: TGTGCCAGCAGCGCAACTAGCGGGGGGTACAATGAGCAGTTCTTC. Full variable domain (missing parts from reference TRBV9 and TRBJ2-1): DSGVTQTPKHLITATGQRVTLRCSPRSGDLSVYWYQQSLDQGLQFLIQYYNGEERAKGNILERFSAQQFPDLHSELNLSSLELGDSALYFCASSATSGGYNEQFFGPGTRLTVL.

The count of this clone is one. The rearrangement uses TRBV18 and TRBJ1-1, with D hard to call. Trimming removed 3 bases at V and 1 base at J, with 15 bases between. Per the germline V gene, CDR1 is KGHSH and CDR2 is LQKENI. The CDR3 is made up of 16 amino acids. CDR3 coding DNA: TGTGCCAGCTCACCTCTCCGGACCGGCGGGAACACTGAAGCTTTCTTT. As protein: CASSPLRTGGNTEAFF.

V is TRBV5-4 and J is TRBJ1-1; D uncertain. Between the trimmed V and J ends, which lost 2 bases and 3 bases, there was a span of 5 bases. The CDR3 spans 12 residues. In germline, CDR1 is SGHNT, CDR2 YYREEE (reference sequence). CDR3 protein: CASSFSDTEAFF. DNA for the CDR3: TGTGCCAGCAGCTTTAGCGACACTGAAGCTTTCTTT.

This clone was detected only a few times. V gene TRBV18 combines with J gene TRBJ1-1, with D hard to call. V was cut by 3 bases and J by 0 bases, with 14 bases left in between. Looked up from germline, CDR1 is KGHSH and CDR2 is LQKENI. This CDR3 is built from 16 residues. CDR3 sequence (DNA): TGTGCCAGCTCACCGGCAATAACAGCAATGAACACTGAAGCTTTCTTT. Residues: CASSPAITAMNTEAFF.

V and J are TRBV3-1 (or the pseudogene TRBV3-2) and TRBJ1-1; maybe TRBD1 (5 bases). Trimming left V 3 bases short and J 12 bases short, with 14 bases between. The CDR3 totals 12 residues. Germline CDR1 reads LGHDT; CDR2 reads YNNKEL (reference sequence). CDR3 coding DNA: TGTGCCAGCAGCCATCGCTTCGGGGGGACTTTCTTT. This encodes CASSHRFGGTFF.

The rearrangement uses TRBV9 and TRBJ1-3; no clear D gene. The CDR3 is 15 amino acids. Germline lookup yields CDR1 SGDLS and CDR2 YYNGEE. V lost 0 bases and J 5 bases, leaving 12 bases between the germline ends. The CDR3 loop is CASSVDFGVRNTIYF. In DNA form, the CDR3 reads TGTGCCAGCAGCGTAGATTTTGGGGTTCGAAACACCATATATTTT.